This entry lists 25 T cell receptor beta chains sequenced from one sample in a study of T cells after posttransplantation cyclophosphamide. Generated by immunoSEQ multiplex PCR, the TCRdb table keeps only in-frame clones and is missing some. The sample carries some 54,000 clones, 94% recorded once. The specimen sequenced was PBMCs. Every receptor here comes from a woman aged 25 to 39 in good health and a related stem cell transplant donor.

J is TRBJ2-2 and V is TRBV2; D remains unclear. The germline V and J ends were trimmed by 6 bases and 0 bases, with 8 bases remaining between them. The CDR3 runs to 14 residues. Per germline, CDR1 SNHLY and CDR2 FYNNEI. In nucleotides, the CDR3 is TGTGCCAGCAGGGCAATCACGAACACCGGGGAGCTGTTTTTT. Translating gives CASRAITNTGELFF.

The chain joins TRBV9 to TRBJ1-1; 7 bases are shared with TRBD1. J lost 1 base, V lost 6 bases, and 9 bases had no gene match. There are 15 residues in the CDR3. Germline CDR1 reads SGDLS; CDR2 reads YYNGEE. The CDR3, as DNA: TGTGCCAGCACCCCCGGGGGACAGAAGAACACTGAAGCTTTCTTT. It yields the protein CASTPGGQKNTEAFF. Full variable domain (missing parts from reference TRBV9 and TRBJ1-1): DSGVTQTPKHLITATGQRVTLRCSPRSGDLSVYWYQQSLDQGLQFLIQYYNGEERAKGNILERFSAQQFPDLHSELNLSSLELGDSALYFCASTPGGQKNTEAFFGQGTRLTVV.

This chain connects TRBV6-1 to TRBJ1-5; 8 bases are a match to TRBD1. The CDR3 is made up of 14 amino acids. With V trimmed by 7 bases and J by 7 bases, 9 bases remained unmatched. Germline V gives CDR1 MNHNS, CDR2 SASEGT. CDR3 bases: TGTGCCAGCAAGGAGGGACAGGTTGACCAGCCCCAGCATTTT. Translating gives CASKEGQVDQPQHF.

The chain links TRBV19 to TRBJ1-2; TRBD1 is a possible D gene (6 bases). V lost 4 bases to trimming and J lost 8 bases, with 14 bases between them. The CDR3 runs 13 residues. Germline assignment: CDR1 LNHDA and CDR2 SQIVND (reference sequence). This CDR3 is CASSTRDQGGYTF. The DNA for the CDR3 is TGTGCCAGTAGTACCCGGGACCAGGGGGGCTACACCTTC.

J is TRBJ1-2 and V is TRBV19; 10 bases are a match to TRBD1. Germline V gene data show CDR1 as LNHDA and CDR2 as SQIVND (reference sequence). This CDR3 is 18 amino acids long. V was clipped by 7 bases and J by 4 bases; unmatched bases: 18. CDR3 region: CASKLRPGQGTNSYGYTF. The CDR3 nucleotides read TGTGCCAGTAAGTTGCGGCCGGGACAGGGGACCAATTCCTATGGCTACACCTTC.

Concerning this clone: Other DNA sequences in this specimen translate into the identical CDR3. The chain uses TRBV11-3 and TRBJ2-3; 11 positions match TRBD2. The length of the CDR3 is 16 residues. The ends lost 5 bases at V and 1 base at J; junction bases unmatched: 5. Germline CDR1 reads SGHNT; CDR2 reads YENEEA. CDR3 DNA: TGTGCCAGCAGCCGCGGGACTAGCGGACGCACAGATACGCAGTATTTT. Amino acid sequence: CASSRGTSGRTDTQYF.

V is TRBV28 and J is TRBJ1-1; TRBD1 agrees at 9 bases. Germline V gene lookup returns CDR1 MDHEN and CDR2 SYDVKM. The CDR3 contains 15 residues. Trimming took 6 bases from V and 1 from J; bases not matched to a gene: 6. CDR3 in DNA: TGTGCCAGCAGGGGGACAGGGAAAGGGAACACTGAAGCTTTCTTT. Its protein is CASRGTGKGNTEAFF.

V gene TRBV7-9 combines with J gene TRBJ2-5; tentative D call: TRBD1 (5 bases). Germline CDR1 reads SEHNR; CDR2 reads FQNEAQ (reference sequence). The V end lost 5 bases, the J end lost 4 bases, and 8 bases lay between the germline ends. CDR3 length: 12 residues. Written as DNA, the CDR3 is TGTGCCAGCAGCATGACAGCAGAGACCCAGTACTTC. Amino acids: CASSMTAETQYF.

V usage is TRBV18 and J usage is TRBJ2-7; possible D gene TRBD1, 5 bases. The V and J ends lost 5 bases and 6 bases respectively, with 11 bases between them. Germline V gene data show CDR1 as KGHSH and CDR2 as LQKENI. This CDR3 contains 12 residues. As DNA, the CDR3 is TGTGCCAGCTCAGGGGCTACAAGCGAGCAGTACTTC. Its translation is CASSGATSEQYF.

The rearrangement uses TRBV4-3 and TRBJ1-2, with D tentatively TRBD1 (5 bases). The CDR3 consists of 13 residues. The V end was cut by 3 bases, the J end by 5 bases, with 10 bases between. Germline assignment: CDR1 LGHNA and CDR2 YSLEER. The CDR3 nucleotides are TGCGCCAGCAGCCAGGGTGGGACTTATGGCTACACCTTC. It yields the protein CASSQGGTYGYTF.

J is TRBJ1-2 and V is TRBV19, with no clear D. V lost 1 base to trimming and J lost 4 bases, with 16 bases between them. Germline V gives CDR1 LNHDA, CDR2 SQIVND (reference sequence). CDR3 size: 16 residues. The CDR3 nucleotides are TGTGCCAGTAGTATAGGGGCAGCCTCGCCCCTCTATGGCTACACCTTC. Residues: CASSIGAASPLYGYTF.

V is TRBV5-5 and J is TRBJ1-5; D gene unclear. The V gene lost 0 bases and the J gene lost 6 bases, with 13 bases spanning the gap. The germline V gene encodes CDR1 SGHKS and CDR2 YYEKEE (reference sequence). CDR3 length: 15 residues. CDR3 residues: CASSLAGSGVQPQHF. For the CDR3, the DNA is TGTGCCAGCAGCTTGGCCGGGTCCGGAGTTCAGCCCCAGCATTTT.

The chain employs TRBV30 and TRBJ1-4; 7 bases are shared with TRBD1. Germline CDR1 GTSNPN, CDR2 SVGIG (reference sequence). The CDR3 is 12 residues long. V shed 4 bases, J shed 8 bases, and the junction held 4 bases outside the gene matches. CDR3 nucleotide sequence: TGTGCCTGGAAGAGGGGGCGGGAAAAACTGTTTTTT. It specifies CAWKRGREKLFF.

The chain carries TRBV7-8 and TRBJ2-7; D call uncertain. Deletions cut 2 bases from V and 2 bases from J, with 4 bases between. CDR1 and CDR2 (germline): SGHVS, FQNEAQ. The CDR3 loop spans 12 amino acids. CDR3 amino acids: CASSLYTYEQYF. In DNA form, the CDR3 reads TGTGCCAGCAGCTTATACACCTACGAGCAGTACTTC.

For the CDR3, the DNA is TGTGCCAGCAGCCAAGATGGGCAGGGCGGCTCACCCCTCCACTTT. It yields the protein CASSQDGQGGSPLHF. The chain links TRBV4-2 to TRBJ1-6; tentatively, D is TRBD1 (5 bases). Germline CDR1 is LGHNA and CDR2 is YNFKEQ. Trimming cost V 0 bases and J 10 bases, with 13 bases left between them. The CDR3 consists of 15 residues.

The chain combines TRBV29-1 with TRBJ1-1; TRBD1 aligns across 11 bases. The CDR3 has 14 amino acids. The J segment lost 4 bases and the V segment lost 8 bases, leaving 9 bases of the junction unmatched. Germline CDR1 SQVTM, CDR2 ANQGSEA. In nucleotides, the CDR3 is TGCAGCTCAGGACAGGGGGCGATGGGCACTGAAGCTTTCTTT. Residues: CSSGQGAMGTEAFF.

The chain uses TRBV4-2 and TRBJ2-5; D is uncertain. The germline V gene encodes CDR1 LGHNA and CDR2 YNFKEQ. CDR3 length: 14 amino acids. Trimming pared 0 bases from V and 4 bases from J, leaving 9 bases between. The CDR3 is CASSQDRLGETQYF. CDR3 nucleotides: TGTGCCAGCAGCCAAGATCGTCTCGGAGAGACCCAGTACTTC.

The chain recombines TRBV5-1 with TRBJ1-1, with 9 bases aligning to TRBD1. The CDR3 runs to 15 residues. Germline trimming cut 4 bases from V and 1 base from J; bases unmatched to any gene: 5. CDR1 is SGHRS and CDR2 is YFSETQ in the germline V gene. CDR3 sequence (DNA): TGCGCCAGCAGCGGACGGACAGGGGCGAACACTGAAGCTTTCTTT. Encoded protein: CASSGRTGANTEAFF.

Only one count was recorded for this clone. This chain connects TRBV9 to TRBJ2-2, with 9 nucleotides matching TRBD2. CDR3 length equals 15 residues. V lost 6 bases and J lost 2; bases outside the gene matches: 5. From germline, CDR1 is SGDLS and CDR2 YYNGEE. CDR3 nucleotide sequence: TGTGCCAGCACTAGCGGGGTAATAAACACCGGGGAGCTGTTTTTT. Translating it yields CASTSGVINTGELFF.

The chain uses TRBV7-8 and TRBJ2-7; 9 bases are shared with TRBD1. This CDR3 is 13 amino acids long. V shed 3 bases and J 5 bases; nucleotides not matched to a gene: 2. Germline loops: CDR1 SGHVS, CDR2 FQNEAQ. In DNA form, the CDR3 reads TGTGCCAGCAGCTTTAACAGGGGGCACGAGCAGTACTTC. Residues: CASSFNRGHEQYF.

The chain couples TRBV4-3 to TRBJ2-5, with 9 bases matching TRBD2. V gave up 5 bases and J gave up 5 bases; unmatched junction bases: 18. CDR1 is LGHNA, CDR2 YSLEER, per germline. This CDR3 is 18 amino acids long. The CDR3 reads CASSTNLITRGGVETQYF. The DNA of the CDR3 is TGCGCCAGCAGCACAAACTTAATCACGCGGGGGGGCGTGGAGACCCAGTACTTC.

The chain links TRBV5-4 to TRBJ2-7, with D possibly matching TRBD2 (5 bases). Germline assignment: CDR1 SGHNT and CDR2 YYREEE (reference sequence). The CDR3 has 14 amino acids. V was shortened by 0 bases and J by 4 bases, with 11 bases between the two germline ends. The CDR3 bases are TGTGCCAGCAGCTTGGCCGGAGGTAGATACGAGCAGTACTTC. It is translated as CASSLAGGRYEQYF.

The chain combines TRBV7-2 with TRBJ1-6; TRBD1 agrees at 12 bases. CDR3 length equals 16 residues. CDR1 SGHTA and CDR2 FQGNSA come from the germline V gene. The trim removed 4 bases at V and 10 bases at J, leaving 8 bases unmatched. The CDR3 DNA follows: TGTGCCAGCAGCTCCCGCTCCGGGACAGGGGGCTCACCCCTCCACTTT. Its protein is CASSSRSGTGGSPLHF.

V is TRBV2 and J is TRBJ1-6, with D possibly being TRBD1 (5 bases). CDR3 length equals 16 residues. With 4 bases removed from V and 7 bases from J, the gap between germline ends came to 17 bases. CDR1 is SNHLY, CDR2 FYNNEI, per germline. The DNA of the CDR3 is TGTGCCAGCAGTGCACTGGGGGGGAGTGGGAATTCACCCCTCCACTTT. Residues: CASSALGGSGNSPLHF.

This CDR3 reads CASTGTVGSPLHF. DNA of the CDR3: TGTGCCAGCACTGGGACTGTGGGTTCACCCCTCCACTTT. The rearrangement joins TRBV7-8 to TRBJ1-6, with D tentatively TRBD1 (5 bases). V was trimmed by 7 bases and J by 9 bases, leaving 13 bases between them. Germline V gene lookup returns CDR1 SGHVS and CDR2 FQNEAQ. The CDR3 extends over 13 amino acids.